This T cell receptor (beta chain) was captured by sequencing in a study of shared clonotypes between healthy human individuals. CDR1 and CDR2 from the germline V gene are MNHEY and SVGAGI. The CDR3 is 15 amino acids. The data were produced by immunoSEQ multiplex PCR, yet TCRdb's version contains in-frame clones alone and is incomplete. The table has 2,500,000 or so clones, around 92% seen once; the top ten hold approximately 0.4%. This clone has a single count. The rearrangement links TRBV6-5 to TRBJ2-5; the match to TRBD2 covers 9 bases. The J call may be wrong; the DNA end is better matched by TRBJ2-7. This clonotype was obtained from a man aged 18-30 years in good health. Some clones in this sample may be carry-over from other donors' samples. Sequenced input: naive CD4+ T cells from PBMCs. Subset reported: CD45RA+ positively selected. DNA of the CDR3: TGTGCCAGCAGTTACAAACCGGGACTAGCTAACGAGCAGTACTTC. Protein: CASSYKPGLANEQYF.